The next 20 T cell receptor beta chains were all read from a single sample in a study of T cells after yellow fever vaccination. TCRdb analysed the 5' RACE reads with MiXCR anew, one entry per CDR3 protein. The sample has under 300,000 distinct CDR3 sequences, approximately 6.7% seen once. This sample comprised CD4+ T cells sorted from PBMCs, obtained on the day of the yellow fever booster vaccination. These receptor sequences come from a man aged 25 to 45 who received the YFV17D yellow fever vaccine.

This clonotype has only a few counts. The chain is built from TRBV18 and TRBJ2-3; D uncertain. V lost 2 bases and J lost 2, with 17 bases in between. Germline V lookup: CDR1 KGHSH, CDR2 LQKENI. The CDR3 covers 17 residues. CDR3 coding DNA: TGTGCCAGCTCACCATCTTCGACACGAAGAGTCACAGATACGCAGTATTTT. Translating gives CASSPSSTRRVTDTQYF.

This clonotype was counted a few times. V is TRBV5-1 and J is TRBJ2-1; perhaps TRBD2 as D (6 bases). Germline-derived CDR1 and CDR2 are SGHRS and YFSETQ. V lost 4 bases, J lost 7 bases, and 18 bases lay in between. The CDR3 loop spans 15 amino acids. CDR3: CASSLGTYTTNEQFF. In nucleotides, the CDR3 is TGCGCCAGCAGCCTCGGGACTTATACAACAAATGAGCAGTTCTTC.

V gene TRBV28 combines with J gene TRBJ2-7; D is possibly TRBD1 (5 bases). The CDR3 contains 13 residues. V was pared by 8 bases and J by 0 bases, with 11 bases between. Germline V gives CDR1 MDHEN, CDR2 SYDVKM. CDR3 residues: CASETATSYEQYF. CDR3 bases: TGTGCCAGCGAGACAGCTACCTCCTACGAGCAGTACTTC.

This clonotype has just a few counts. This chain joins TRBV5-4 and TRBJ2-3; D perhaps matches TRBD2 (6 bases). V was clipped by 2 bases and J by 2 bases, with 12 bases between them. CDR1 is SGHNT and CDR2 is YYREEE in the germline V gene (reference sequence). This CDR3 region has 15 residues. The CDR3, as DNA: TGTGCCAGCAGCTTTCGGGGGAGACCCACAGATACGCAGTATTTT. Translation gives CASSFRGRPTDTQYF. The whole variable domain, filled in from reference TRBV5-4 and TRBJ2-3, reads ETGVTQSPTHLIKTRGQQVTLRCSSQSGHNTVSWYQQALGQGPQFIFQYYREEENGRGNFPPRFSGLQFPNYSSELNVNALELDDSALYLCASSFRGRPTDTQYFGPGTRLTVL.

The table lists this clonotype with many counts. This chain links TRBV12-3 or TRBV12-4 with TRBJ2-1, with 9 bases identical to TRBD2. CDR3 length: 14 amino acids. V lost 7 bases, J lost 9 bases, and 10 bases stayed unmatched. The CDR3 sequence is CASTLSGSQFEQFF. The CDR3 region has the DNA TGTGCCAGCACCCTTAGCGGGAGTCAGTTTGAGCAGTTCTTC.

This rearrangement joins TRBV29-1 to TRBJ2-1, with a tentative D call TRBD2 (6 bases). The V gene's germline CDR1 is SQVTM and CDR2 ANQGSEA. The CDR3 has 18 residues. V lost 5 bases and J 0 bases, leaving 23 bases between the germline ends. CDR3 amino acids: CSVNGVGGGKSSYNEQFF. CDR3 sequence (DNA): TGCAGCGTTAACGGGGTCGGTGGAGGGAAGAGCTCCTACAATGAGCAGTTCTTC.

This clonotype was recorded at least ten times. The CDR3 is CSVEVAAGGEQYF. In nucleotides, the CDR3 is TGCAGCGTTGAAGTCGCAGCGGGAGGCGAGCAGTACTTC. The gene calls are TRBV29-1 and TRBJ2-7; 9 bases are shared with TRBD2. Germline-derived CDR1 and CDR2 are SQVTM and ANQGSEA. Losses at the gene ends were 1 base for V and 6 bases for J; bases not matched to a gene: 4. The CDR3 extends over 13 amino acids.

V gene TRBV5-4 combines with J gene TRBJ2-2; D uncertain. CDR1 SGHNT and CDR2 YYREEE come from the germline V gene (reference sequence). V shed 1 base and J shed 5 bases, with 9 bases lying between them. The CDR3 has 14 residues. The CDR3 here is CASSLKAETGELFF. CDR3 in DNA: TGTGCCAGCAGCTTGAAGGCCGAAACCGGGGAGCTGTTTTTT.

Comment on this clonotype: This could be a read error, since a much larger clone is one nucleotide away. CDR3 region: CASSPAGRSAYF. The CDR3 coding sequence is TGTGCCAGCAGCCCAGCGGGGAGGTCGGCGTATTTT. The chain employs TRBV14 and TRBJ2-3; 7 bases are shared with TRBD2. The CDR3 sequence is 12 residues long. The ends lost 4 bases at V and 14 bases at J; junction bases unmatched: 9. Germline CDR1 is SGHDN and CDR2 is FVKESK.

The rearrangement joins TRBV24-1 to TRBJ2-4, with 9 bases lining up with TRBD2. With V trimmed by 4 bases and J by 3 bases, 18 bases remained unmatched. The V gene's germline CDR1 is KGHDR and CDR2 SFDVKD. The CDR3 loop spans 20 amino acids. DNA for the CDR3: TGTGCCACCAGTGAATTACTAGCGGGCCACGATTGGGTATTCAAAAACATTCAGTACTTC. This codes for CATSELLAGHDWVFKNIQYF.

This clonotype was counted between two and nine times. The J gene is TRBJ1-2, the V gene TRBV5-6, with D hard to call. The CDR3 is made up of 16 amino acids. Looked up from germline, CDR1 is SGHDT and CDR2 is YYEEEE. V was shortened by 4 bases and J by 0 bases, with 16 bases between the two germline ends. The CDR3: CASSPTIGSPNYGYTF. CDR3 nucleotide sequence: TGTGCCAGCAGCCCGACGATCGGAAGCCCTAACTATGGCTACACCTTC.

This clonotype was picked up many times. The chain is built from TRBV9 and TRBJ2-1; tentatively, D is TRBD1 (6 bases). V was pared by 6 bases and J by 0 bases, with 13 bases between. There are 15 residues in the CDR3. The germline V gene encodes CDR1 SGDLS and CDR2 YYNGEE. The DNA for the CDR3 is TGTGCCAGCAACCTAGGGGGAAGCTCCTACAATGAGCAGTTCTTC. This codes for CASNLGGSSYNEQFF.

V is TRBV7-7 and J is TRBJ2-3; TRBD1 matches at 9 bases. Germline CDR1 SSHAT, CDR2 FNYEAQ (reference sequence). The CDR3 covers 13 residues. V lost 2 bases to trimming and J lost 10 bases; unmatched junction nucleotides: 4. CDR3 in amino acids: CASSLTGGASQYF. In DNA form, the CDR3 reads TGTGCCAGCAGCTTAACAGGGGGCGCATCGCAGTATTTT. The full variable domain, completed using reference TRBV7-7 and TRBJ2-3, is GAGVSQSPRYKVTKRGQDVTLRCDPISSHATLYWYQQALGQGPEFLTYFNYEAQPDKSGLPSDRFSAERPEGSISTLTIQRTEQRDSAMYRCASSLTGGASQYFGPGTRLTVL.

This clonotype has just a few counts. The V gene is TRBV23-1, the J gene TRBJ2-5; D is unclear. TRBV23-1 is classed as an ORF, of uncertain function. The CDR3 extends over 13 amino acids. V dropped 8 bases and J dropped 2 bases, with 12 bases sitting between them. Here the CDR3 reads CASAEVEQETQYF. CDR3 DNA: TGCGCCAGCGCCGAGGTGGAACAAGAGACCCAGTACTTC.

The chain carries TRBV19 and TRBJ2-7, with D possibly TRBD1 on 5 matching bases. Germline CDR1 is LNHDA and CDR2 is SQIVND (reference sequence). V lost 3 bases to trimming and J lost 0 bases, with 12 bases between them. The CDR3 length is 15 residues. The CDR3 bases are TGTGCCAGTAGTATCAGGGCCTTTAGCTCCTACGAGCAGTACTTC. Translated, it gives CASSIRAFSSYEQYF.

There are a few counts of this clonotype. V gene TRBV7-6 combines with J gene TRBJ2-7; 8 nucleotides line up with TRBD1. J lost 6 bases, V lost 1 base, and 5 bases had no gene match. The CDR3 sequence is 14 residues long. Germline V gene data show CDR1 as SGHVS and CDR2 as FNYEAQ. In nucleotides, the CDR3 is TGTGCCAGCAGCTTAGGGCAGGGGGCCGTCGAGCAGTACTTC. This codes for CASSLGQGAVEQYF.

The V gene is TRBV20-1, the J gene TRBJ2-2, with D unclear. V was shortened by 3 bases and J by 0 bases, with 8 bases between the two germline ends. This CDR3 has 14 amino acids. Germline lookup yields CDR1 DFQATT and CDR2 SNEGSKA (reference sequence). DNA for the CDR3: TGCAGTGCTAGGACACCTGCGAACACCGGGGAGCTGTTTTTT. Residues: CSARTPANTGELFF.

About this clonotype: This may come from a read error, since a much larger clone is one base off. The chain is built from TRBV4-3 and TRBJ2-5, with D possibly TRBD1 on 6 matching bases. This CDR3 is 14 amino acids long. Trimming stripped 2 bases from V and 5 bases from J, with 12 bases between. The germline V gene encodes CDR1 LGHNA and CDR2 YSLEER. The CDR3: CASSQQVGHETQYF. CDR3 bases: TGCGCCAGCAGCCAACAGGTGGGACACGAGACCCAGTACTTC.

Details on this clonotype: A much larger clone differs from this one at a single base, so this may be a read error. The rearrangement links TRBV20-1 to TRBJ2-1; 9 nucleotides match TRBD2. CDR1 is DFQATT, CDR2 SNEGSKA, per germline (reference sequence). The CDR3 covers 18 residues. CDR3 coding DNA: TGCTGTGCTAGATCCGCCTCGGCCGGGACTAGCCTCTACAATGAGCAGTTCTTC. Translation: CCARSASAGTSLYNEQFF.

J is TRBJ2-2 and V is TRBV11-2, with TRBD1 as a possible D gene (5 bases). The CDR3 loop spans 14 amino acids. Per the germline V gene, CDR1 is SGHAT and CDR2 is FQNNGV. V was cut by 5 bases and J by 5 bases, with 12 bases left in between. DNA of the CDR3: TGTGCCAGCAGCAGGGGTTCGGAAACCGGGGAGCTGTTTTTT. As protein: CASSRGSETGELFF.